The T cell receptor beta chain under discussion was sequenced for a study of cytomegalovirus exposure and HLA in healthy donors. About the research overall: Findings of an earlier analysis included roughly 110 million unique TCR beta sequences from about 180 million T cells.

Primers included in the PCR were 60 Vbeta and 13 Jbeta primers. Using immunoSEQ multiplex PCR, the repertoire was profiled, and TCRdb retains in-frame clones only, with some absent. The sample comprises 160,000 or so clones, around 80% of which are singletons, and under 8% rests with the top ten. With respect to this clone: Its antigen remains unidentified.

Study-wide findings and caveats: Some V segments (TRBV6-2 and TRBV6-3 among them) were excluded as indistinguishable. Most subjects' HLA-A and HLA-B alleles were reportedly predicted from TCR beta sequences.

This CDR3 contains 16 residues. CDR1 MNHEY and CDR2 SMNVEV come from the germline V gene (reference sequence). V lost 5 bases and J lost 1; bases outside the gene matches: 8. The TCR comes from a man aged 50 to 60 in good health and CMV-seropositive. The chain links TRBV27 to TRBJ2-1, with 7 bases lining up with TRBD2. Material for sequencing was PBMCs. This CDR3 reads CASSPLWRGSYNEQFF. DNA for the CDR3: TGTGCCAGCAGTCCTCTATGGCGGGGGTCCTACAATGAGCAGTTCTTC.